One sample yielded the 10 T cell receptor beta chains listed below, sequenced in a study of graft-versus-host responses after intestinal transplantation. TCRdb keeps only in-frame clones here, not all; method: immunoSEQ multiplex PCR. The sample holds tens of thousands of clones; over 85% are singletons and the top ten take around 6.3%. Sequences were derived from PBMCs, sampled more than 750 days after a first intestinal transplant, on the day of a second. The receptors derive from a human patient who received an intestinal transplant, so some T cells may come from the graft donor.

The rearrangement joins TRBV6-5 to TRBJ1-1; unclear D gene. Germline assignment: CDR1 MNHEY and CDR2 SVGAGI. The CDR3 covers 16 residues. Trimming stripped 4 bases from V and 1 base from J, with 16 bases between. As DNA, the CDR3 is TGTGCCAGCAGTTTCCTCTTCGACACGAGGAACACTGAAGCTTTCTTT. Translated, it gives CASSFLFDTRNTEAFF.

This chain uses TRBV18 with TRBJ1-6, with TRBD1 identical over 8 bases. Germline-derived CDR1 and CDR2 are KGHSH and LQKENI. V gave up 3 bases and J gave up 10 bases; unmatched junction bases: 2. CDR3 size: 13 residues. The CDR3 is CASSPDRGSPLHF. The CDR3 nucleotides read TGTGCCAGCTCACCTGACAGGGGATCACCCCTCCACTTT.

J is TRBJ2-7 and V is TRBV2, with D possibly TRBD2 on 5 matching bases. Between the trimmed V and J ends, which lost 2 bases and 7 bases, there was a span of 15 bases. The germline V gene has CDR1 SNHLY and CDR2 FYNNEI. The CDR3 sequence is 14 residues long. The DNA for the CDR3 is TGTGCCAGCAGTGAAAAGAGATTGCCGGGGGAGCAGTACTTC. Its protein is CASSEKRLPGEQYF.

V usage is TRBV6-5 and J usage is TRBJ1-3, with a tentative D call TRBD1 (5 bases). Trimming stripped 4 bases from V and 1 base from J, with 14 bases between. This CDR3 is 16 amino acids long. Germline V gene sequence: CDR1 MNHEY, CDR2 SVGAGI. CDR3 in DNA: TGTGCCAGCAGTTTGACCGGGACGCCGTCTGGAAACACCATATATTTT. This codes for CASSLTGTPSGNTIYF.

This chain joins TRBV6-1 and TRBJ2-7; 8 nucleotides match TRBD1. V was pared by 6 bases and J by 6 bases, with 10 bases of the junction left unmatched. The CDR3 is 14 amino acids. The germline CDR1 and CDR2 sequences are MNHNS and SASEGT. CDR3 DNA sequence: TGTGCCAGCAGCAAACAGGGGGTTAGTAGCGAGCAGTACTTC. Its translation is CASSKQGVSSEQYF.

The genes are TRBV7-2 and TRBJ2-1; D remains unclear. In germline, CDR1 is SGHTA, CDR2 FQGNSA. The CDR3 runs to 15 residues. Trimming removed 1 base from V and 4 bases from J, with 11 bases in between. DNA of the CDR3: TGTGCCAGCAGCTTAGACTATGGAGTATACAATGAGCAGTTCTTC. This sequence encodes CASSLDYGVYNEQFF.

The chain employs TRBV6-6 and TRBJ2-6; D unclear. Germline V gene data show CDR1 as MNHNY and CDR2 as SVGAGI (reference sequence). Trimming took 1 base from V and 0 from J, leaving 7 bases between them. This CDR3 has 16 residues. DNA of the CDR3: TGTGCCAGCAGTTACTACAGTTTCTCTGGGGCCAACGTCCTGACTTTC. This encodes CASSYYSFSGANVLTF.

This chain links TRBV7-2 with TRBJ2-3; D ambiguous. Germline CDR1 SGHTA, CDR2 FQGNSA. V lost 4 bases, J lost 5 bases, and 19 bases lay in between. The CDR3 extends over 16 amino acids. CDR3 protein: CASSSPPGRRGDTQYF. For the CDR3, the DNA is TGTGCCAGCAGCTCCCCGCCTGGGCGGAGAGGAGATACGCAGTATTTT.

The gene calls are TRBV5-4 and TRBJ2-3, with D perhaps matching TRBD2 (7 bases). The CDR3 consists of 15 residues. Between the trimmed V and J ends, which lost 4 bases and 4 bases, there was a span of 16 bases. The germline CDR1 and CDR2 sequences are SGHNT and YYREEE (reference sequence). The CDR3 DNA reads as TGTGCCAGCAGCCCCCTTACGGGGGGCGCAGATACGCAGTATTTT. It is translated as CASSPLTGGADTQYF.

The chain has TRBV27 and TRBJ2-1; 8 bases align to TRBD1. CDR1 is MNHEY and CDR2 is SMNVEV in the germline V gene (reference sequence). The V gene end was trimmed by 3 bases and the J gene end by 6 bases; junction bases not matched to a gene: 1. CDR3 size: 13 residues. CDR3 loop: CASSFTGGNEQFF. In DNA form, the CDR3 reads TGTGCCAGCAGTTTTACAGGGGGCAATGAGCAGTTCTTC.